This T cell receptor beta chain was sequenced in a study of identical twins. After template switching added a universal primer site, the resulting cDNA carried unique molecular identifiers. From the 5' RACE reads, TCRdb called clonotypes with MiXCR, one entry per CDR3 protein. The table shows around 230,000 distinct CDR3 sequences, with 5.5% to 7.5% occurring only once. At least ten counts were recorded for this clonotype. The CDR3 covers 13 residues. Trimming took off 5 bases at V and 4 bases at J, with 11 bases between the two ends. These same data were also listed under a study on T cells expressing NK-cell markers. In that study: Sorted T-cell subsets CD3+CD56+NKG2C+, CD3+CD56+NKG2C- and CD3+CD56-NKG2C+ were TCR beta-sequenced.

This sequence originates from a woman aged 18-29 years in good health. The sequenced sample was CD8+ T cells sorted from blood. The chain links TRBV12-3 or TRBV12-4 to TRBJ1-2; D is unresolved. This CDR3 reads CASSEGLIYGYTF. In DNA, the CDR3 is TGTGCCAGCAGTGAAGGACTTATCTATGGCTACACCTTC.